The T cell receptor beta chain under discussion was sequenced for a study of T cell responses to AZD1222 COVID-19 vaccine. Using immunoSEQ multiplex PCR, the repertoire was profiled, and TCRdb retains in-frame clones only, with some absent. The data contain 150,000 to 180,000 clones, about 90% of them singletons. The length of the CDR3 is 11 residues. Per the germline V gene, CDR1 is SGDLS and CDR2 is YYNGEE. V lost 3 bases and J 12 bases, leaving 12 bases between the germline ends. The sequence was collected from an adult who received the AZD1222 COVID-19 vaccine. The specimen was peripheral blood, collected 28 days after the second AZD1222 dose. The V call is TRBV9, the J call TRBJ1-1, with D possibly TRBD1 on 5 matching bases. For the CDR3, the DNA is TGTGCCAGCAGCGGTGGGGACGGGACTTTCTTT. Encoded protein: CASSGGDGTFF.